This TCR beta chain originates from a study of blood T cell repertoires in COVID-19. Background on the study: COVID-19 samples collected from the United States, Italy and Spain covered acute and convalescent phases. PBMCs, B-cell-depleted T cells, or T cells provided the cDNA or gDNA that made up the material.

In the original processing: Amplification with reference gene primers provided the estimates of nucleated cell counts. This table comes from immunoSEQ multiplex PCR, and its TCRdb copy is limited to in-frame clones, with some not included. That table gives V, J and clone size, and the DNA gave D and trimming. The sample holds approximately 150,000 clones, over 75% seen once. Germline CDR1 GTSNPN, CDR2 SVGIG (reference sequence). This CDR3 has 15 amino acids. Trimming cost V 4 bases and J 7 bases; bases outside gene matches: 15. Source material: peripheral blood. The TCR originated in a woman in her sixties or seventies with active COVID-19. The V gene is TRBV30, the J gene TRBJ2-5; 7 bases are a match to TRBD1. The CDR3: CAWTPPTTGKATQYF. The CDR3 DNA reads as TGTGCCTGGACCCCACCCACGACAGGGAAGGCGACCCAGTACTTC.